Listed here are 3 T cell receptor beta chains from one sample, sequenced in a study of blood T cells in healthy people across ages. Alongside a J-beta primer mix, a sample-barcoded 5' primer served in a second PCR lasting about 7 to 11 cycles. TCRdb ran MiXCR on the 5' RACE reads and lists one entry per CDR3 protein. The table shows roughly 570,000 distinct CDR3 sequences, with roughly 28% occurring only once. The sequenced sample was blood. The receptors shown here come from a woman between 65 and 79 years old in good health.

This clonotype was seen a few times. CDR3: CAINGGEGNQPRHF. CDR3 DNA: TGTGCCATCAACGGTGGAGAGGGCAATCAGCCCCGGCATTTT. The chain is built from TRBV21-1 and TRBJ1-5. TRBV21-1 constitutes a pseudogene. This CDR3 is 14 amino acids long.

The genes are TRBV5-1 and TRBJ2-3; perhaps TRBD2 as D (6 bases). V lost 0 bases and J 2 bases, leaving 7 bases between the germline ends. This CDR3 has 14 residues. The germline V gene has CDR1 SGHRS and CDR2 YFSETQ. The CDR3 nucleotides are TGCGCCAGCAGCTTGGGGGACTTCACAGATACGCAGTATTTT. This gives the protein CASSLGDFTDTQYF.

This clonotype has only a few counts. The chain uses TRBV29-1 and TRBJ1-5, with D maybe TRBD1 (5 bases). CDR1 and CDR2 (germline): SQVTM, ANQGSEA. Deletions cut 6 bases from V and 0 bases from J, with 24 bases between. The CDR3 has 18 amino acids. CDR3 DNA: TGCAGCGTCACATGGGGGACCGACAGACACTATAGCAATCAGCCCCAGCATTTT. Encoded protein: CSVTWGTDRHYSNQPQHF. Full variable domain (outside the CDR3, taken from reference TRBV29-1 and TRBJ1-5): SAVISQKPSRDICQRGTSLTIQCQVDSQVTMMFWYRQQPGQSLTLIATANQGSEATYESGFVIDKFPISRPNLTFSTLTVSNMSPEDSSIYLCSVTWGTDRHYSNQPQHFGDGTRLSIL.